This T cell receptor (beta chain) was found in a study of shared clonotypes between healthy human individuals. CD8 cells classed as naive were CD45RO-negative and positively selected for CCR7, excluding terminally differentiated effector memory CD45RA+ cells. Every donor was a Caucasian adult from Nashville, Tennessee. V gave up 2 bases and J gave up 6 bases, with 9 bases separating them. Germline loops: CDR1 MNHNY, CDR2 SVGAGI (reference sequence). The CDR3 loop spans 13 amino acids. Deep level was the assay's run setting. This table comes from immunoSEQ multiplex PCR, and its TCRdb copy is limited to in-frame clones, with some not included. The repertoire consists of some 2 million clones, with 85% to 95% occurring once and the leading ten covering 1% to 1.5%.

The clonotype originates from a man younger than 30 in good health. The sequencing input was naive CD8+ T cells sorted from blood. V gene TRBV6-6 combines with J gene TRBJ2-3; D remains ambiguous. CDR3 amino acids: CASSYKTPDTQYF. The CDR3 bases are TGTGCCAGCAGTTACAAAACCCCTGATACGCAGTATTTT.